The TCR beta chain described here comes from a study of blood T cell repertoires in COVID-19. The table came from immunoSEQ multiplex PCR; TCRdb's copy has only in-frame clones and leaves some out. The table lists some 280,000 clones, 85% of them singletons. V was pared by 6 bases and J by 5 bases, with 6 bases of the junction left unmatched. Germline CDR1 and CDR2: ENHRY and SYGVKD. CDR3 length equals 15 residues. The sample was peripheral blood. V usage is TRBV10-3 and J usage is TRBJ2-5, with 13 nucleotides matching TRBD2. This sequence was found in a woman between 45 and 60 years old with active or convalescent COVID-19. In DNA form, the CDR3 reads TGTGCCATCAGGCAGGGACTAGCGGGATCGGAGACCCAGTACTTC. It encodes CAIRQGLAGSETQYF.